A selection of T cell receptor beta chains follows, all from one sample in a study of post-analysis software for immune sequencing data. A single record per CDR3 protein comes from TCRdb applying MiXCR to the PCR reads. The sample carries a few hundred thousand distinct CDR3 sequences, about a third recorded once. Sequencing input: blood. These receptors were collected from a girl aged 10-17 years with multiple sclerosis. CDR3s leave out the opening cysteine and the closing phenylalanine or tryptophan.

J: TRBJ2-1; V: TRBV20-1; CDR3: SARGGYQTYNEQF
J: TRBJ2-2; V: TRBV12-3/TRBV12-4; CDR3: ASSQTGTVDPWGYPGELF
J: TRBJ2-1; V: TRBV5-8; CDR3: ASSYVKLARRAQF
J: TRBJ2-1; V: TRBV20-1; CDR3: SANPTGGRGEQF
J: TRBJ2-1; V: TRBV7-2; CDR3: ASSLQGLAAEQF
J: TRBJ2-7; V: TRBV6-5; CDR3: ASSYSGYGTYEQY
J: TRBJ2-2; V: TRBV5-4; CDR3: ASSLAGSGGLTGELF
J: TRBJ2-1; V: TRBV5-1; CDR3: ASSLVSVQGGEQF
J: TRBJ2-1; V: TRBV9; CDR3: ASSVGGSHYNEQF
J: TRBJ2-7; V: TRBV7-2; CDR3: ASSLVAHEQY
J: TRBJ1-6; V: TRBV7-8; CDR3: ASRAGNSPLH
J: TRBJ1-2; V: TRBV29-1; CDR3: SVEDPSYGYT
J: TRBJ2-7; V: TRBV7-2; CDR3: ASSPLIEQY
J: TRBJ2-3; V: TRBV28; CDR3: ASSSTGTITDTQY
J: TRBJ1-5; V: TRBV4-3; CDR3: ASSPGRGGYQPQH
J: TRBJ2-5; V: TRBV20-1; CDR3: SAGRLAPRETQY
J: TRBJ1-2; V: TRBV7-9; CDR3: ASSSMDGGGGYGYT
J: TRBJ2-1; V: TRBV20-1; CDR3: SARGGGGSRLSYSYNEQF
J: TRBJ2-5; V: TRBV4-3; CDR3: ASSPEGKYQETQY
J: TRBJ2-2; V: TRBV4-1; CDR3: ASSQNRLADNTGELF
J: TRBJ2-1; V: TRBV7-9; CDR3: ASSPLVSSYNEQF
J: TRBJ1-4; V: TRBV4-1; CDR3: ASSLQTGSNEKLF
J: TRBJ1-5; V: TRBV20-1; CDR3: SAREGGRQPQH
J: TRBJ2-1; V: TRBV7-6; CDR3: ASSLGLAGGLYNEQF
J: TRBJ1-2; V: TRBV27; CDR3: ASSFTQNYGYT
J: TRBJ1-2; V: TRBV5-6; CDR3: ASSGGRLASNYGYT
J: TRBJ2-7; V: TRBV10-2; CDR3: ASKGLVGNSYEQY
J: TRBJ2-1; V: TRBV6-6; CDR3: ASSPRDRVGNEQF
J: TRBJ2-2; V: TRBV7-9; CDR3: ASSLEYRNTGELF
J: TRBJ2-1; V: TRBV29-1; CDR3: SAGTGAYNEQF
J: TRBJ2-1; V: TRBV14; CDR3: ASSHGFSYNEQF
J: TRBJ2-1; V: TRBV6-2/TRBV6-3; CDR3: ASSYAGRRNNEQF
J: TRBJ1-5; V: TRBV5-5; CDR3: ASSPRAGGGYQPQH
J: TRBJ2-5; V: TRBV6-5; CDR3: ASSYSPAQETQY
J: TRBJ2-4; V: TRBV7-9; CDR3: ASSSYRDRGAKNIQY
J: TRBJ1-1; V: TRBV10-3; CDR3: AFRRLVNTEAF
J: TRBJ2-7; V: TRBV12-3/TRBV12-4; CDR3: ASSLVGTGEDEQY
J: TRBJ2-3; V: TRBV7-2; CDR3: ASSPNGLGNTDTQY
J: TRBJ1-1; V: TRBV12-3/TRBV12-4; CDR3: ASSRDRGNTEAF
J: TRBJ2-3; V: TRBV13; CDR3: ASSTRLPDTQY
J: TRBJ1-6; V: TRBV2; CDR3: AGSNWDRAESPLH
J: TRBJ1-4; V: TRBV10-3; CDR3: AISESVGTTNEKLF
J: TRBJ2-1; V: TRBV6-5; CDR3: ASTADRSLQYNEQF
J: TRBJ1-1; V: TRBV21-1; CDR3: ASTNRRDTEAF
J: TRBJ2-5; V: TRBV5-1; CDR3: ATAPGGGAGETQY
J: TRBJ1-2; V: TRBV11-2; CDR3: ASSQPSGNGYT
J: TRBJ2-3; V: TRBV12-3/TRBV12-4; CDR3: ASSLGRLHTDTQY
J: NA; V: TRBV7-2; CDR3: ASSSEGEQY
J: TRBJ2-3; V: TRBV5-1; CDR3: ASSLVPDRGATDTQY
J: TRBJ1-2; V: TRBV20-1; CDR3: SARGVSGASGYT
J: TRBJ2-3; V: TRBV28; CDR3: ASSTTGRAKDTQY
J: TRBJ2-7; V: TRBV6-5; CDR3: ASRVGRRGKNYEQY
J: TRBJ2-6; V: TRBV10-3; CDR3: AISESIGQGASSGANVLT
J: TRBJ2-3; V: TRBV3-1; CDR3: ASSPEPGSTDTQY
J: TRBJ1-6; V: TRBV2; CDR3: ASSDMGANSPLH
J: TRBJ2-7; V: TRBV20-1; CDR3: SATYEQY
J: TRBJ2-3; V: TRBV4-2; CDR3: ASSLPVAGFTDTQY
J: TRBJ2-1; V: TRBV6-5; CDR3: ASSYSKVSGRDHYNEQF
J: TRBJ2-7; V: TRBV9; CDR3: ASSERGSSYEQY
J: TRBJ2-1; V: TRBV5-4; CDR3: ASSFPGGNNEQF